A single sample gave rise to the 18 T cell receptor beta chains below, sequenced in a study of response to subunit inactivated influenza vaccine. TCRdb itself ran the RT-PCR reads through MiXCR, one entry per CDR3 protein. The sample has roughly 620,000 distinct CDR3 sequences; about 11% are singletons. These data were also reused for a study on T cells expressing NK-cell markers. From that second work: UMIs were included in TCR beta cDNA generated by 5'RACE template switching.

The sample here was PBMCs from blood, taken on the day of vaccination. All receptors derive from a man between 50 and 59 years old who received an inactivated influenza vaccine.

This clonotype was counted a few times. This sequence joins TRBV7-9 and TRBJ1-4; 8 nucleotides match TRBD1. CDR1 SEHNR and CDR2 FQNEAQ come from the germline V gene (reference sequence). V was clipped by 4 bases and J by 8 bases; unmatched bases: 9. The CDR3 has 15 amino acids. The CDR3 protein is CASSSLGQGGEKLFF. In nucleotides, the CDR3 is TGTGCCAGCAGCTCCCTTGGACAGGGAGGCGAAAAACTGTTTTTT.

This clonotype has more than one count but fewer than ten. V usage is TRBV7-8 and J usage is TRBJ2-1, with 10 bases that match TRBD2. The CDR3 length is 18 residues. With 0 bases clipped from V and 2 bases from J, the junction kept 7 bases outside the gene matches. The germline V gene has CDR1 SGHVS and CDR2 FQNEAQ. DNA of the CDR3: TGTGCCAGCAGCTTAGCCGGGGGGACTAGCGTAGCCTACAATGAGCAGTTCTTC. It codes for CASSLAGGTSVAYNEQFF.

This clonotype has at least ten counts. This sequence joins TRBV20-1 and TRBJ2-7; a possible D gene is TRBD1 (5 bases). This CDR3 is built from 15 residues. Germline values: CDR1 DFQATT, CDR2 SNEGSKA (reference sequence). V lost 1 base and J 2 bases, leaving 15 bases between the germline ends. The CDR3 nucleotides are TGCAGTGCTAGAGCGTACAGGACGGAGACCTACGAGCAGTACTTC. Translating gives CSARAYRTETYEQYF.

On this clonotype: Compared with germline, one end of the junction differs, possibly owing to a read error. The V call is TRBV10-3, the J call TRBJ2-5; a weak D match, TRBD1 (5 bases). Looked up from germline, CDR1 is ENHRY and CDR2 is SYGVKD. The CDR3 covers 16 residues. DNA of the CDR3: TGTGCCACCAGTGAGTCGAAGGGGCCAGCACAAGAGACCCAGTACTTC. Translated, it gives CATSESKGPAQETQYF.

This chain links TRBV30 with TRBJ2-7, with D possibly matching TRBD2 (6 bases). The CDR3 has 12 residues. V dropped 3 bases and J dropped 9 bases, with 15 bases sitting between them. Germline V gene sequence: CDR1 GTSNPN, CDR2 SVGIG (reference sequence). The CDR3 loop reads CAWRSGTLGQYF. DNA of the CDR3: TGTGCCTGGAGGTCGGGGACTTTAGGGCAGTACTTC.

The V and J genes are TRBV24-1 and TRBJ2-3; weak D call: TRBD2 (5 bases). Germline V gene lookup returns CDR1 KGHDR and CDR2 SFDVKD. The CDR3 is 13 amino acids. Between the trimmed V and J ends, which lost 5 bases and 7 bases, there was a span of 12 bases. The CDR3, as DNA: TGTGCCACCAGTGCAGGATCGGGGAATACGCAGTATTTT. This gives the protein CATSAGSGNTQYF.

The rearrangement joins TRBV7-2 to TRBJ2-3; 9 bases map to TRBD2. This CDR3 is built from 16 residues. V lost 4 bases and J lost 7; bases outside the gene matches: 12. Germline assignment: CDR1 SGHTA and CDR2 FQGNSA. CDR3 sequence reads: CASSSLAGVTRHTQYF. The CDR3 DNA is TGTGCCAGCAGCTCCTTAGCGGGAGTGACCCGACATACGCAGTATTTT.

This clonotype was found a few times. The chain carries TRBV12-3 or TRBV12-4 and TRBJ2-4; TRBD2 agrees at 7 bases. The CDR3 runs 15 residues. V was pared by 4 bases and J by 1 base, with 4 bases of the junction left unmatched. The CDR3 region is CASSSGRGAKNIQYF. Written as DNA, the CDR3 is TGTGCCAGCAGTTCCGGGCGGGGGGCCAAAAACATTCAGTACTTC.

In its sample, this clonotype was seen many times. This CDR3 reads CASSEGLNEQFF. The CDR3 DNA is TGCGCCAGCAGTGAAGGCCTTAATGAGCAGTTCTTC. The rearrangement uses TRBV10-2 and TRBJ2-1; D gene unclear. Deletions cut 3 bases from V and 7 bases from J, with 7 bases between. The CDR3 loop spans 12 amino acids. Germline-derived CDR1 and CDR2 are WSHSY and SAAADI.

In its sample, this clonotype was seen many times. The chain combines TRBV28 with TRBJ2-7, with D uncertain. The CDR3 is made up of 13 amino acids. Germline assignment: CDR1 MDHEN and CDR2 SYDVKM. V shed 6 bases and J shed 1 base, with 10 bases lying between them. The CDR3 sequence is CASSLPNSYEQYF. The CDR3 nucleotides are TGTGCCAGCAGCCTGCCTAATTCCTACGAGCAGTACTTC.

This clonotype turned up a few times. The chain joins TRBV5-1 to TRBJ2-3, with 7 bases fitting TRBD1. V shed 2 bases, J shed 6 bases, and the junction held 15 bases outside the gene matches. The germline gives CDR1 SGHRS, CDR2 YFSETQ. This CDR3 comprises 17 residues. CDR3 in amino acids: CASSFIPRTGGADTQYF. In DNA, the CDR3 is TGCGCCAGCAGCTTTATTCCCCGGACAGGAGGAGCTGATACGCAGTATTTT.

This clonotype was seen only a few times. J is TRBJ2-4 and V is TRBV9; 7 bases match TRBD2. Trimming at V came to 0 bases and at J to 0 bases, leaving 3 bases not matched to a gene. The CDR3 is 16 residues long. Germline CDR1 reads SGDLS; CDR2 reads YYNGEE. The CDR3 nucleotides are TGTGCCAGCAGCGTAGAAGGCGGGAGAGCCAAAAACATTCAGTACTTC. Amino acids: CASSVEGGRAKNIQYF.

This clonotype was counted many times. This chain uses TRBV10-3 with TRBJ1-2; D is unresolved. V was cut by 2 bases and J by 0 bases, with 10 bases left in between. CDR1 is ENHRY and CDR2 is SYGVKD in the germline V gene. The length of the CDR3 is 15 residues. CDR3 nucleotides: TGTGCCATCAGTGAGCCCAGGAAGACTAACTATGGCTACACCTTC. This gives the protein CAISEPRKTNYGYTF.

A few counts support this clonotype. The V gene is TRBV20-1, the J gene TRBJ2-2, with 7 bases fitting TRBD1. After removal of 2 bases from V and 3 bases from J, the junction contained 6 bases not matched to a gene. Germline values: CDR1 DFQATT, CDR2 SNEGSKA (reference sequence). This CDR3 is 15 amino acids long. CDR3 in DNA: TGCAGTGCTAGATCGACAGGGCTGGACACCGGGGAGCTGTTTTTT. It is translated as CSARSTGLDTGELFF.

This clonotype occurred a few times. CDR3 sequence: CASSFRVRAGQGPGELFF. DNA for the CDR3: TGTGCCAGCAGCTTCCGAGTCAGAGCCGGCCAAGGTCCCGGGGAGCTGTTTTTT. The V call is TRBV7-8, the J call TRBJ2-2; D uncertain. The CDR3 is 18 residues long. Germline V gives CDR1 SGHVS, CDR2 FQNEAQ. Trimming took 3 bases from V and 6 from J, leaving 23 bases between them. Full variable domain (remainder filled in from reference TRBV7-8 and TRBJ2-2): GAGVSQSPRYKVAKRGQDVALRCDPISGHVSLFWYQQALGQGPEFLTYFQNEAQLDKSGLPSDRFFAERPEGSVSTLKIQRTQQEDSAVYLCASSFRVRAGQGPGELFFGEGSRLTVL.

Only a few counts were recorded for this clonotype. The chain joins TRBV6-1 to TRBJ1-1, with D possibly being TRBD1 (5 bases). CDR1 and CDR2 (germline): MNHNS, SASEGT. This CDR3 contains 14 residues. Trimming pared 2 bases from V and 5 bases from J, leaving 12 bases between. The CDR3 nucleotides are TGTGCCAGCAGTGAAAAGGGGATGGGAACTGAAGCTTTCTTT. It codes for CASSEKGMGTEAFF.

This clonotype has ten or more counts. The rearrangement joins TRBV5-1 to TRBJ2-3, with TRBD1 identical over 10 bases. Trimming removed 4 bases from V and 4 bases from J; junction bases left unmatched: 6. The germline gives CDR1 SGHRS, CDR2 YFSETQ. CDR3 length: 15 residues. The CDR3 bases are TGCGCCAGCAGCAAGGGACAGGGGAATCCAGATACGCAGTATTTT. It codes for CASSKGQGNPDTQYF.

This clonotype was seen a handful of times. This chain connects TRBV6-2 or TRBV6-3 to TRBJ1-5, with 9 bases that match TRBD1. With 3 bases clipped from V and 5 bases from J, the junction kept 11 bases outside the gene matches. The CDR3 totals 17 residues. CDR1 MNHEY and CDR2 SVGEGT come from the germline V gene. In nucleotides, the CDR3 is TGTGCCAGCAGTTATAAGGCCGGACAGGGGATTGATCAGCCCCAGCATTTT. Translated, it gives CASSYKAGQGIDQPQHF.